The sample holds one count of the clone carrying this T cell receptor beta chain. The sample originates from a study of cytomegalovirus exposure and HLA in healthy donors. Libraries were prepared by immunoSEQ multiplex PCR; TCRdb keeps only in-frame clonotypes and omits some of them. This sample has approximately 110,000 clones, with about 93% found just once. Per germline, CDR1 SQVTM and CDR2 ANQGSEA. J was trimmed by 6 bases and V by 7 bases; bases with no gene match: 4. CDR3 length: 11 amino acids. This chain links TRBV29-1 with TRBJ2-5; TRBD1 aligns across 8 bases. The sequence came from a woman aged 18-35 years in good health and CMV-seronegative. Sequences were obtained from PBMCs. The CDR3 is CSARGLKTQYF. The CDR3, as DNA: TGCAGCGCCAGGGGGCTTAAGACCCAGTACTTC.